Listed here are 17 T cell receptor beta chains from one sample, sequenced in a study of CD8 T cells in ankylosing spondylitis. TCRdb reanalysed the 5' RACE reads using MiXCR and keeps one entry per CDR3 protein. The sample includes some 220,000 distinct CDR3 sequences, about 10% of them seen just once. Sequenced sample: blood, either unsorted or a sorted T cell fraction (not recorded which). The receptors were sampled from a male donor with ankylosing spondylitis or in good health (not recorded which).

This clonotype was seen many times. An end of the junction does not agree with germline; a read error may underlie this. CDR3 in DNA: TGTGCCAGCAGCTTATCCACCGGGGAGCTGTTTTTT. It encodes CASSLSTGELFF. The chain uses TRBV5-1 and TRBJ2-2, with D unclear. This CDR3 region has 12 residues. Germline CDR1 and CDR2: SGHRS and YFSETQ.

This clonotype appeared many times. The genes are TRBV12-3 or TRBV12-4 and TRBJ2-3; the D gene is possibly TRBD2 (7 bases). The CDR3 totals 16 residues. V lost 0 bases and J 3 bases, leaving 13 bases between the germline ends. Written as DNA, the CDR3 is TGTGCCAGCAGTTTAGCGGGGGGGGGCCCAACAGATACGCAGTATTTT. Translated, it gives CASSLAGGGPTDTQYF.

This clonotype was observed a handful of times. This clone may be a read error of a much larger clone one base away. The chain carries TRBV7-9 and TRBJ1-2, with 10 bases that match TRBD1. The CDR3 sequence is 13 residues long. Unmatched junction bases numbered 5, after V lost 5 bases and J lost 8 bases. Germline CDR1 SEHNR, CDR2 FQNEAQ (reference sequence). The CDR3: CASSHGTGEGYTF. The CDR3 DNA reads TGTGCCAGCAGCCATGGGACAGGGGAAGGCTACACCTTC.

In its sample, this clonotype was seen many times. The genes are TRBV20-1 and TRBJ2-7; possibly TRBD1 or TRBD2 for D (6 bases each). Germline V gene sequence: CDR1 DFQATT, CDR2 SNEGSKA (reference sequence). The CDR3 covers 13 residues. The V end lost 6 bases, the J end lost 4 bases, and 16 bases lay between the germline ends. The chain's CDR3 is CSASRGTHYEQYF. CDR3 DNA: TGCAGTGCCTCCCGGGGGACACATTACGAGCAGTACTTC.

This clonotype has at least ten counts. The chain joins TRBV5-1 to TRBJ1-5; TRBD1 matches at 7 bases. CDR1 is SGHRS and CDR2 is YFSETQ in the germline V gene. The trim removed 5 bases at V and 4 bases at J, leaving 9 bases unmatched. The CDR3 has 15 amino acids. CDR3 bases: TGCGCCAGCAGAGAATCAGGGGGTGCTAATCAGCCCCAGCATTTT. Translated: CASRESGGANQPQHF.

This clonotype occurred many times. The chain employs TRBV6-5 and TRBJ2-1, with 7 bases that match TRBD1. With V trimmed by 0 bases and J by 7 bases, 0 bases remained unmatched. In germline, CDR1 is MNHEY, CDR2 SVGAGI. This CDR3 comprises 13 residues. The CDR3: CASSYSGQNEQFF. DNA for the CDR3: TGTGCCAGCAGTTACTCGGGACAGAATGAGCAGTTCTTC.

Many counts were recorded for this clonotype. The chain has TRBV20-1 and TRBJ2-7; TRBD2 is a possible D gene (5 bases). The germline gives CDR1 DFQATT, CDR2 SNEGSKA (reference sequence). The CDR3 is made up of 15 amino acids. V lost 1 base, J lost 2 bases, and 15 bases lay in between. In nucleotides, the CDR3 is TGCAGTGCTAGAGGGTGGGGTAGCGAGCCCTACGAGCAGTACTTC. Translating gives CSARGWGSEPYEQYF.

CDR3 nucleotides: TGTGCCAGCAGCCCAGGGTATAAGCGGGAGGGCCCGTGGAAGCAGTTCTTC. This translates into CASSPGYKREGPWKQFF. V gene TRBV14 combines with J gene TRBJ2-1, with 10 bases lining up with TRBD2. Germline loops: CDR1 SGHDN, CDR2 FVKESK. CDR3 length: 17 amino acids. V was pared by 4 bases and J by 11 bases, with 17 bases of the junction left unmatched.

In this sample, this clonotype turned up many times. This rearrangement joins TRBV6-1 to TRBJ1-6; 7 bases line up with TRBD1. The V and J ends lost 6 bases and 8 bases, in that order; junction bases with no gene match: 7. The CDR3 length is 14 residues. Germline V gene data show CDR1 as MNHNS and CDR2 as SASEGT. In DNA, the CDR3 is TGTGCCAGCAGCAACCGGGACAGCCATTCACCCCTCCACTTT. It is translated as CASSNRDSHSPLHF.

This clonotype was recorded at least ten times. The CDR3 sequence is CASSHRDRGGGYTF. CDR3 nucleotide sequence: TGTGCCAGCAGCCACCGGGACAGGGGTGGTGGCTACACCTTC. V gene TRBV12-3 or TRBV12-4 combines with J gene TRBJ1-2, with 10 bases fitting TRBD1. V shed 6 bases, J shed 7 bases, and the junction held 8 bases outside the gene matches. There are 14 residues in the CDR3.

There are many counts of this clonotype. At one end the junction does not follow the germline gene, possibly because of a read error. V gene TRBV27 combines with J gene TRBJ2-1, with TRBD1 matching 10 bases. Looked up from germline, CDR1 is MNHEY and CDR2 is SMNVEV (reference sequence). This CDR3 is 11 amino acids long. The CDR3 reads CASSPGTGEIF. The CDR3 region has the DNA TGTGCCAGCAGTCCTGGGACAGGGGAGATCTTC.

This clonotype was recorded many times. The rearrangement joins TRBV12-3 or TRBV12-4 to TRBJ1-1; weak D call: TRBD1 (6 bases). This CDR3 spans 13 amino acids. V was trimmed by 5 bases and J by 1 base, leaving 8 bases between them. For the CDR3, the DNA is TGTGCCAGCAGTCGGGGGGCGAACACTGAAGCTTTCTTT. It specifies CASSRGANTEAFF.

This clonotype came up many times. The chain has TRBV30 and TRBJ1-3; D uncertain. Trimming left V 2 bases short and J 4 bases short, with 3 bases between. This CDR3 is 11 amino acids long. Germline V gene sequence: CDR1 GTSNPN, CDR2 SVGIG (reference sequence). CDR3 residues: CAWSLGNTIYF. The DNA of the CDR3 is TGTGCCTGGAGTTTGGGAAACACCATATATTTT. Using reference TRBV30 and TRBJ1-3 for the parts outside the CDR3, the full variable domain is SQTIHQWPATLVQPVGSPLSLECTVEGTSNPNLYWYRQAAGRGLQLLFYSVGIGQISSEVPQNLSASRPQDRQFILSSKKLLLSDSGFYLCAWSLGNTIYFGEGSWLTVV.

This clonotype came up many times. The chain combines TRBV28 with TRBJ2-3, with TRBD1 matching over 9 bases. The germline CDR1 and CDR2 sequences are MDHEN and SYDVKM. The junction had 17 bases not matched to a gene; V was cut back by 6 bases and J by 4 bases. The CDR3 consists of 18 residues. Written as DNA, the CDR3 is TGTGCCAGCAGGGGGTTGGGGATCGAACAGGGGGCCCCAGATACGCAGTATTTT. Residues: CASRGLGIEQGAPDTQYF.

The J gene is TRBJ1-1, the V gene TRBV20-1; 7 nucleotides match TRBD1. Germline CDR1 is DFQATT and CDR2 is SNEGSKA (reference sequence). CDR3 length: 14 residues. V was pared by 5 bases and J by 1 base, with 7 bases of the junction left unmatched. CDR3 region: CSAPNRGGNTEAFF. CDR3 bases: TGCAGTGCTCCGAACAGGGGCGGGAACACTGAAGCTTTCTTT.

This clonotype was seen more than once but under ten times. This CDR3 is CAWTSLDRDPHNEQFF. The DNA for the CDR3 is TGTGCCTGGACTTCCCTAGACAGGGATCCCCACAATGAGCAGTTCTTC. The V gene is TRBV30, the J gene TRBJ2-1; the match to TRBD1 covers 7 bases. Germline values: CDR1 GTSNPN, CDR2 SVGIG (reference sequence). The CDR3 runs 16 residues. V gave up 4 bases and J gave up 5 bases; unmatched junction bases: 14. Based on the CDR3 plus reference TRBV30 and TRBJ2-1, the full variable domain is SQTIHQWPATLVQPVGSPLSLECTVEGTSNPNLYWYRQAAGRGLQLLFYSVGIGQISSEVPQNLSASRPQDRQFILSSKKLLLSDSGFYLCAWTSLDRDPHNEQFFGPGTRLTVL.

This chain links TRBV4-1 with TRBJ2-7; maybe TRBD2 (5 bases). The CDR3 loop spans 13 amino acids. Trimming removed 0 bases at V and 6 bases at J, with 9 bases between. Looked up from germline, CDR1 is MGHRA and CDR2 is YSYEKL. The CDR3 nucleotides read TGCGCCAGCAGCCAAGAAATGAGGGCCGAGCAGTACTTC. Its translation: CASSQEMRAEQYF.